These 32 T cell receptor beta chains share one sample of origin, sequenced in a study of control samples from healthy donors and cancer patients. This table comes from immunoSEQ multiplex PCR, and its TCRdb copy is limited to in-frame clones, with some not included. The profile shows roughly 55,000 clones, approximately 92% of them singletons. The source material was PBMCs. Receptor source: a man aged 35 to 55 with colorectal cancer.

The CDR3 coding sequence is TGTGCCAGCAGTTACCGGGCCGTGTCCTACGAGCAGTACTTC. Protein: CASSYRAVSYEQYF. This chain links TRBV6-5 with TRBJ2-7; D remains ambiguous. This CDR3 has 14 amino acids. The V gene lost 2 bases and the J gene lost 1 base, with 9 bases spanning the gap. CDR1 and CDR2 (germline): MNHEY, SVGAGI.

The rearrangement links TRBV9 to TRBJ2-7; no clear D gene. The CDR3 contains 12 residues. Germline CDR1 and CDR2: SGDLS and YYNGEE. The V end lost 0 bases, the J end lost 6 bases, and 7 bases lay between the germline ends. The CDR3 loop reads CASSVDFGEQYF. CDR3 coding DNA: TGTGCCAGCAGCGTAGATTTCGGCGAGCAGTACTTC.

This chain's CDR3 is CASSPQGRSNQPQHF. DNA of the CDR3: TGTGCCAGCAGTCCACAGGGTCGGAGCAATCAGCCCCAGCATTTT. This chain links TRBV6-5 with TRBJ1-5; a weak D match, TRBD1 (6 bases). Germline lookup yields CDR1 MNHEY and CDR2 SVGAGI. The CDR3 has 15 amino acids. V shed 5 bases and J shed 1 base, with 12 bases lying between them.

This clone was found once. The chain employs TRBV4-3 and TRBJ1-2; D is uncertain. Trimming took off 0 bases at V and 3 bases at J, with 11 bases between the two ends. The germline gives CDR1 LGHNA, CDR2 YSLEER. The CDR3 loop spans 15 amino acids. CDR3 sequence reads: CASSQDRGHDYGYTF. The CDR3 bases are TGCGCCAGCAGCCAAGATCGGGGTCATGACTATGGCTACACCTTC.

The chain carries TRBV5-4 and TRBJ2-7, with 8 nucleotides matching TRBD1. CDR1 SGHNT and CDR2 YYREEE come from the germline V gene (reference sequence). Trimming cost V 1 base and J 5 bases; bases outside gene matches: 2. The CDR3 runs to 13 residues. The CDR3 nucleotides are TGTGCCAGCAGCTTGCCAGGGGGCAACGAGCAGTACTTC. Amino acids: CASSLPGGNEQYF. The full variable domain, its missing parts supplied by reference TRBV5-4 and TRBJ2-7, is ETGVTQSPTHLIKTRGQQVTLRCSSQSGHNTVSWYQQALGQGPQFIFQYYREEENGRGNFPPRFSGLQFPNYSSELNVNALELDDSALYLCASSLPGGNEQYFGPGTRLTVT.

The CDR3 protein is CASSTGTGTNQPQHF. CDR3 sequence (DNA): TGTGCCAGCAGCACCGGGACAGGGACCAATCAGCCCCAGCATTTT. The V gene is TRBV5-6, the J gene TRBJ1-5; 9 bases line up with TRBD1. CDR3 length equals 15 residues. The V gene's germline CDR1 is SGHDT and CDR2 YYEEEE. V trimming: 4 bases; J trimming: 3 bases; junction bases outside the gene matches: 5. Full variable domain (outside the CDR3, taken from reference TRBV5-6 and TRBJ1-5): DAGVTQSPTHLIKTRGQQVTLRCSPKSGHDTVSWYQQALGQGPQFIFQYYEEEERQRGNFPDRFSGHQFPNYSSELNVNALLLGDSALYLCASSTGTGTNQPQHFGDGTRLSIL.

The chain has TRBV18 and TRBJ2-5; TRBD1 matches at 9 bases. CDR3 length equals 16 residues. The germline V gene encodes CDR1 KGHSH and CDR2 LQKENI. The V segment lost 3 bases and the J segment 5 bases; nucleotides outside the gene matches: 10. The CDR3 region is CASSPIPGTGSETQYF. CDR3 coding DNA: TGTGCCAGCTCACCTATTCCCGGGACAGGGTCTGAGACCCAGTACTTC. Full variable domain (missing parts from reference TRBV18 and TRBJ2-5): NAGVMQNPRHLVRRRGQEARLRCSPMKGHSHVYWYRQLPEEGLKFMVYLQKENIIDESGMPKERFSAEFPKEGPSILRIQQVVRGDSAAYFCASSPIPGTGSETQYFGPGTRLLVL.

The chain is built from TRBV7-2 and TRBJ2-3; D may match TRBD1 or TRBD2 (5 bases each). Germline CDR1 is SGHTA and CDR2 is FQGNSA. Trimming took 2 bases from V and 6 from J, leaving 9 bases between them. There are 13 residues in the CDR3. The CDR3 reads CASSLNWGDTQYF. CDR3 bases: TGTGCCAGCAGCTTAAATTGGGGGGATACGCAGTATTTT.

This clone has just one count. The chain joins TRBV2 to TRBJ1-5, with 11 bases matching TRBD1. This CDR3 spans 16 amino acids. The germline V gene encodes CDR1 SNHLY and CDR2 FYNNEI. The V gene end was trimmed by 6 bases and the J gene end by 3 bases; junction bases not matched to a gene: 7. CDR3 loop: CASSRTGGPLNQPQHF. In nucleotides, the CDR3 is TGTGCCAGCAGCCGGACAGGGGGCCCCCTCAATCAGCCCCAGCATTTT.

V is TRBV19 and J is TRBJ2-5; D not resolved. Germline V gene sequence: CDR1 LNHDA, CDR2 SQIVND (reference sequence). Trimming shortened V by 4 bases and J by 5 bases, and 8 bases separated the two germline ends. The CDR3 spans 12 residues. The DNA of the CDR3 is TGTGCCAGTAGTAGGGTAGGGGAGACCCAGTACTTC. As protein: CASSRVGETQYF.

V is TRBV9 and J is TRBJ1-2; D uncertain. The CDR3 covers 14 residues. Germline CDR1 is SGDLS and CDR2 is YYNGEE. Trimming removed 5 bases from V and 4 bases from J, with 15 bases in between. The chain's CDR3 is CASSAQAPVYGYTF. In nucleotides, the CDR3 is TGTGCCAGCAGTGCCCAAGCCCCTGTCTATGGCTACACCTTC. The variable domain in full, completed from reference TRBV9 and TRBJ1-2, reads DSGVTQTPKHLITATGQRVTLRCSPRSGDLSVYWYQQSLDQGLQFLIQYYNGEERAKGNILERFSAQQFPDLHSELNLSSLELGDSALYFCASSAQAPVYGYTFGSGTRLTVV.

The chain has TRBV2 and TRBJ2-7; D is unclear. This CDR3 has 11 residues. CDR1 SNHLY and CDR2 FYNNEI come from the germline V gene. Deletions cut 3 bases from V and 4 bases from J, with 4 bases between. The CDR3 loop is CASSERYEQYF. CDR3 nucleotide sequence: TGTGCCAGCAGTGAGCGGTACGAGCAGTACTTC.

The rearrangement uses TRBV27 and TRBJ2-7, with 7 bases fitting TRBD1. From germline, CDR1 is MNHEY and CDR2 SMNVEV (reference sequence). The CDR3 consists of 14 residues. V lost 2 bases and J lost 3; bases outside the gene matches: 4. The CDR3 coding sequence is TGTGCCAGCAGTTTAGGGACAGCGAGCTACGAGCAGTACTTC. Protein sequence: CASSLGTASYEQYF.

CDR3 bases: TGTGCCAGCAGCTTAGAACGGGGCACTGAAGCTTTCTTT. Amino acid sequence: CASSLERGTEAFF. The genes are TRBV11-2 and TRBJ1-1; D not certain. V was shortened by 0 bases and J by 4 bases, with 6 bases between the two germline ends. Germline CDR1 reads SGHAT; CDR2 reads FQNNGV. This CDR3 is 13 amino acids long. The full variable domain, with the rest looked up from reference TRBV11-2 and TRBJ1-1, is EAGVAQSPRYKIIEKRQSVAFWCNPISGHATLYWYQQILGQGPKLLIQFQNNGVVDDSQLPKDRFSAERLKGVDSTLKIQPAKLEDSAVYLCASSLERGTEAFFGQGTRLTVV.

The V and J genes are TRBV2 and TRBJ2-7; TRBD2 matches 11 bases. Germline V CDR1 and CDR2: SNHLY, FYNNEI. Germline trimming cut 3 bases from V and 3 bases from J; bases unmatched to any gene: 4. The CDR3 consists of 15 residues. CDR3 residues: CASSDLAGGHYEQYF. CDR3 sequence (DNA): TGTGCCAGCAGTGATCTAGCGGGGGGCCACTACGAGCAGTACTTC.

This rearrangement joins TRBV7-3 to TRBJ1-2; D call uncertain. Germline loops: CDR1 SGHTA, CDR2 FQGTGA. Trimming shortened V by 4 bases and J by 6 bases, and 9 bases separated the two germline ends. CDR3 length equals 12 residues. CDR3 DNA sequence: TGTGCCAGCAGCTATACGGACGATGGCTACACCTTC. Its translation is CASSYTDDGYTF.

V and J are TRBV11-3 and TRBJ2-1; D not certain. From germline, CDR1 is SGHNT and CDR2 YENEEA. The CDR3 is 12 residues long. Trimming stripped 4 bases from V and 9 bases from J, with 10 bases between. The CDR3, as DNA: TGTGCCAGCAGCTCTTATATGAGTGAGCAGTTCTTC. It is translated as CASSSYMSEQFF.

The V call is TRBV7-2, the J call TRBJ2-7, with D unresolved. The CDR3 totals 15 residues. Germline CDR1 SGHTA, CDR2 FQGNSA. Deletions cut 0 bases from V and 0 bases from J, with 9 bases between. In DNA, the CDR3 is TGTGCCAGCAGCTTAGCGTCAGTTAGCTCCTACGAGCAGTACTTC. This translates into CASSLASVSSYEQYF.

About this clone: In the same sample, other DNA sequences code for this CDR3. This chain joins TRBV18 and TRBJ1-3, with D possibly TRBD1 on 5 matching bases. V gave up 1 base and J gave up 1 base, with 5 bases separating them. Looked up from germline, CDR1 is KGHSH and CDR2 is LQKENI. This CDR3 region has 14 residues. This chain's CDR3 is CASSPQGSGNTIYF. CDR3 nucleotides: TGTGCCAGCTCACCACAGGGGTCTGGAAACACCATATATTTT.

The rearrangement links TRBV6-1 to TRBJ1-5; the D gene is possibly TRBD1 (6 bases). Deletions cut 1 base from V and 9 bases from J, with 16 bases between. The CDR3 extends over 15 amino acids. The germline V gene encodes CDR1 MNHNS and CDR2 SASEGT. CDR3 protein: CASSEDGQVRGPQHF. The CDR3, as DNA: TGTGCCAGCAGTGAAGACGGGCAGGTCAGGGGGCCCCAGCATTTT.

The chain's CDR3 is CASSHQARGARESYEQYF. The CDR3 bases are TGTGCCAGCAGTCATCAGGCGAGGGGGGCCAGGGAATCCTACGAGCAGTACTTC. The chain recombines TRBV27 with TRBJ2-7, with D perhaps TRBD1 or TRBD2 (6 bases each). V shed 5 bases and J shed 1 base, with 24 bases lying between them. Germline V gene sequence: CDR1 MNHEY, CDR2 SMNVEV (reference sequence). The CDR3 consists of 18 residues.

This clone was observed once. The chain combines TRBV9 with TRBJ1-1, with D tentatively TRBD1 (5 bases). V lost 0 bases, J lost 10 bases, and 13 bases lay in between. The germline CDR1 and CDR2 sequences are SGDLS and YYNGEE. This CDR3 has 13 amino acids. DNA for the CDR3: TGTGCCAGCAGCGTAGGAAAGTGGGACGCAGCTTTCTTT. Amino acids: CASSVGKWDAAFF. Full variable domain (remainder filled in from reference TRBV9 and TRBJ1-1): DSGVTQTPKHLITATGQRVTLRCSPRSGDLSVYWYQQSLDQGLQFLIQYYNGEERAKGNILERFSAQQFPDLHSELNLSSLELGDSALYFCASSVGKWDAAFFGQGTRLTVV.

The CDR3 DNA follows: TGTGCCAGCAGTTACTCCGGAGGGGGGATAAGTTCACCCCTCCACTTT. Translated: CASSYSGGGISSPLHF. This chain joins TRBV6-5 and TRBJ1-6; D is possibly TRBD1 (6 bases). Germline CDR1 reads MNHEY; CDR2 reads SVGAGI. The V gene lost 0 bases and the J gene lost 9 bases, with 15 bases spanning the gap. The CDR3 runs 16 residues.

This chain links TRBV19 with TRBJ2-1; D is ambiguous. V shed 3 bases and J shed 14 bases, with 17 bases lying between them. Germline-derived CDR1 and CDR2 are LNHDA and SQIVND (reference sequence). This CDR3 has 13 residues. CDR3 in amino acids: CASSMRLDTIKFF. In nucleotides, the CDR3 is TGTGCCAGTAGTATGAGACTTGACACAATAAAGTTCTTC. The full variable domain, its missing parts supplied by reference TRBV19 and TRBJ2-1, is DGGITQSPKYLFRKEGQNVTLSCEQNLNHDAMYWYRQDPGQGLRLIYYSQIVNDFQKGDIAEGYSVSREKKESFPLTVTSAQKNPTAFYLCASSMRLDTIKFFGPGTRLTVL.

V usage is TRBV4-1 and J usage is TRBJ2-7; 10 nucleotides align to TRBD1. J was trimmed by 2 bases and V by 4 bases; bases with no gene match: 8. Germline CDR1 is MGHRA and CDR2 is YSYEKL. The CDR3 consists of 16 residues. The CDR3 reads CASSLEQGQGTYEQYF. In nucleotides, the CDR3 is TGCGCCAGCAGCCTGGAGCAGGGACAGGGGACCTACGAGCAGTACTTC.

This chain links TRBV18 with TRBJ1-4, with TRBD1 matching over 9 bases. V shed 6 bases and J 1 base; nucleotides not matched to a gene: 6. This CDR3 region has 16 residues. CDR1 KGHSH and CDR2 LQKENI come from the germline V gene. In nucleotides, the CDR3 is TGTGCCAGCTCTCGACAGGGGGGGAAAACTAATGAAAAACTGTTTTTT. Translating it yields CASSRQGGKTNEKLFF.

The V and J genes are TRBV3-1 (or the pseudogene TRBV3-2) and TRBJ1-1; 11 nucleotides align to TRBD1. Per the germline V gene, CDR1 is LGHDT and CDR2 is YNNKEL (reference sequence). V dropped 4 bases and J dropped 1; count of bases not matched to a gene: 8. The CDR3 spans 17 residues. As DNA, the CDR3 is TGTGCCAGCAGCCCCCGGGACAGGGGGAACAAGAACACTGAAGCTTTCTTT. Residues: CASSPRDRGNKNTEAFF.

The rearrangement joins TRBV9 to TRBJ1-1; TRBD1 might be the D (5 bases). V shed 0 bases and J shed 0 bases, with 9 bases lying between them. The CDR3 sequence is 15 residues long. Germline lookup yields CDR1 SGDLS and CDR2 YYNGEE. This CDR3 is CASSVGVDMNTEAFF. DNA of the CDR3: TGTGCCAGCAGCGTAGGGGTGGACATGAACACTGAAGCTTTCTTT. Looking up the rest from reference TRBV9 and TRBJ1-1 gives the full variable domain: DSGVTQTPKHLITATGQRVTLRCSPRSGDLSVYWYQQSLDQGLQFLIQYYNGEERAKGNILERFSAQQFPDLHSELNLSSLELGDSALYFCASSVGVDMNTEAFFGQGTRLTVV.

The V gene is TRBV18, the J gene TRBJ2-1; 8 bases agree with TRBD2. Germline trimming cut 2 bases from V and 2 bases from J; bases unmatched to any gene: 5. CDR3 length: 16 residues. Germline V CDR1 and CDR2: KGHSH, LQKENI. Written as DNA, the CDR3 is TGTGCCAGCTCACCATGGGACGGGGGGGCCTACAATGAGCAGTTCTTC. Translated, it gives CASSPWDGGAYNEQFF.

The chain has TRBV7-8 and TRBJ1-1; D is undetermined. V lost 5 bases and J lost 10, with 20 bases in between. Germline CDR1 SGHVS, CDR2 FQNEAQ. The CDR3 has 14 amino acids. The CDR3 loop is CASSPQPLDPRAFF. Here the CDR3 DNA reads TGTGCCAGCAGCCCCCAACCCCTTGATCCTAGAGCTTTCTTT. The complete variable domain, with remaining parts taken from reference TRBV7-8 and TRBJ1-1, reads GAGVSQSPRYKVAKRGQDVALRCDPISGHVSLFWYQQALGQGPEFLTYFQNEAQLDKSGLPSDRFFAERPEGSVSTLKIQRTQQEDSAVYLCASSPQPLDPRAFFGQGTRLTVV.

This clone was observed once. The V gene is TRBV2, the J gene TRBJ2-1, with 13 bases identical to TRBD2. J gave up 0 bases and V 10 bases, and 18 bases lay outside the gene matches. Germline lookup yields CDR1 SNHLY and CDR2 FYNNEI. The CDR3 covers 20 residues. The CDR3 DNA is TGTGCCACCAAGTCAAGTACCGGGACTAGCGGGGCGAGCTCCTACAATGAGCAGTTCTTC. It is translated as CATKSSTGTSGASSYNEQFF. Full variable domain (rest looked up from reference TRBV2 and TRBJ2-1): EPEVTQTPSHQVTQMGQEVILRCVPISNHLYFYWYRQILGQKVEFLVSFYNNEISEKSEIFDDQFSVERPDGSNFTLKIRSTKLEDSAMYFCATKSSTGTSGASSYNEQFFGPGTRLTVL.

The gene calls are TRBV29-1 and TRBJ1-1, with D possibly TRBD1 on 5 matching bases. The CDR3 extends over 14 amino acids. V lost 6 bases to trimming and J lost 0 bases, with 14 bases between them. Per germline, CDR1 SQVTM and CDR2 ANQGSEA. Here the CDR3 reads CSVTRAGMNTEAFF. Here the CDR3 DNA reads TGCAGCGTCACCAGGGCCGGAATGAACACTGAAGCTTTCTTT.